The 32 T cell receptor beta chains given below trace back to one sample, sequenced in a study of blood T cell repertoires in COVID-19. Clones were read by immunoSEQ multiplex PCR, and TCRdb kept only the in-frame ones, dropping some. The sample records fewer than 150,000 clones, 78% being singletons. The sample was peripheral blood. These receptors originate from a man aged 55 to 70 who had recovered from COVID-19.

The chain recombines TRBV2 with TRBJ2-3, with 7 positions matching TRBD2. Germline V gives CDR1 SNHLY, CDR2 FYNNEI. The V and J ends lost 7 bases and 8 bases, in that order; junction bases with no gene match: 15. CDR3 size: 15 residues. The CDR3 region is CASIVDQRWEGTQYF. The DNA for the CDR3 is TGTGCCAGCATCGTTGATCAAAGGTGGGAGGGTACGCAGTATTTT.

The rearrangement joins TRBV6-5 to TRBJ1-5; D perhaps matches TRBD1 (6 bases). This CDR3 has 14 amino acids. CDR1 is MNHEY, CDR2 SVGAGI, per germline. V shed 5 bases and J shed 3 bases, with 11 bases lying between them. The CDR3 DNA reads TGTGCCAGCAGTATCAACAGGGCCAATCAGCCCCAGCATTTT. This encodes CASSINRANQPQHF.

This sequence joins TRBV6-5 and TRBJ1-1; tentatively, D is TRBD1 (5 bases). The V gene's germline CDR1 is MNHEY and CDR2 SVGAGI. V lost 10 bases to trimming and J lost 0 bases, with 12 bases between them. The CDR3 consists of 13 residues. CDR3 loop: CAISGGVNTEAFF. The CDR3 DNA is TGTGCCATCTCCGGAGGGGTGAACACTGAAGCTTTCTTT.

The chain joins TRBV5-8 to TRBJ2-7; no clear D. CDR3 length equals 11 residues. V lost 2 bases, J lost 3 bases, and 3 bases lay in between. Per the germline V gene, CDR1 is SGHTS and CDR2 is YDEGEE. The CDR3: CASSFIYEQYF. In nucleotides, the CDR3 is TGTGCCAGCAGCTTTATCTACGAGCAGTACTTC.

The rearrangement joins TRBV5-6 to TRBJ2-1; 14 positions agree with TRBD2. The CDR3 has 15 amino acids. The V gene's germline CDR1 is SGHDT and CDR2 YYEEEE. The ends lost 6 bases at V and 10 bases at J; junction bases unmatched: 9. CDR3 sequence: CASIPPGLAGEEQFF. The CDR3 DNA follows: TGTGCCAGCATCCCTCCGGGACTAGCGGGGGAAGAGCAGTTCTTC.

As DNA, the CDR3 is TGTGCCTCTTCTAGGGGGAGGGCCCCCGGGGAGCTGTTTTTT. Amino acids: CASSRGRAPGELFF. The rearrangement links TRBV7-2 to TRBJ2-2, with D possibly being TRBD2 (7 bases). The CDR3 runs 14 residues. V gave up 11 bases and J gave up 6 bases, with 19 bases separating them. Germline V CDR1 and CDR2: SGHTA, FQGNSA. The variable domain in full, completed from reference TRBV7-2 and TRBJ2-2, reads GAGVSQSPSNKVTEKGKDVELRCDPISGHTALYWYRQSLGQGLEFLIYFQGNSAPDKSGLPSDRFSAERTGGSVSTLTIQRTQQEDSAVYLCASSRGRAPGELFFGEGSRLTVL.

This clone was found a few times. The chain recombines TRBV7-9 with TRBJ1-3; D gene ambiguous. Per the germline V gene, CDR1 is SEHNR and CDR2 is FQNEAQ (reference sequence). V was cut by 1 base and J by 6 bases, with 4 bases left in between. The CDR3 is 12 amino acids. CDR3 loop: CASSLDLNTIYF. DNA for the CDR3: TGTGCCAGCAGCTTAGATCTAAACACCATATATTTT.

The chain employs TRBV5-1 and TRBJ2-2, with 8 bases aligning to TRBD2. CDR1 SGHRS and CDR2 YFSETQ come from the germline V gene. This CDR3 is built from 15 residues. V shed 4 bases and J 4 bases; nucleotides not matched to a gene: 6. CDR3 region: CASSVREDGTGELFF. In DNA form, the CDR3 reads TGCGCCAGCAGCGTGCGGGAGGACGGCACCGGGGAGCTGTTTTTT.

This clone occurred a few times. The chain carries TRBV3-1 (or the pseudogene TRBV3-2) and TRBJ1-2; no clear D. Per germline, CDR1 LGHDT and CDR2 YNNKEL (reference sequence). V was clipped by 4 bases and J by 3 bases, with 15 bases between them. This CDR3 contains 15 residues. CDR3 bases: TGTGCCAGCAGCCCCGACGTGACACGCGACTATGGCTACACCTTC. It specifies CASSPDVTRDYGYTF.

The chain combines TRBV6-1 with TRBJ1-6, with 7 bases matching TRBD1. V lost 0 bases, J lost 1 base, and 15 bases stayed unmatched. Germline V gene sequence: CDR1 MNHNS, CDR2 SASEGT. The CDR3 totals 21 residues. This CDR3 is CASSEAIPDRLDSSYNSPLHF. The CDR3 DNA follows: TGTGCCAGCAGTGAAGCCATCCCGGACAGGCTTGACTCGTCCTATAATTCACCCCTCCACTTT.

The V call is TRBV4-3, the J call TRBJ1-1; D gene ambiguous. Germline lookup yields CDR1 LGHNA and CDR2 YSLEER. The V end was cut by 2 bases, the J end by 1 base, with 5 bases between. The CDR3 spans 13 residues. As DNA, the CDR3 is TGCGCCAGCAGCCAAAACGGGAACACTGAAGCTTTCTTT. Translating it yields CASSQNGNTEAFF.

The chain recombines TRBV11-1 with TRBJ2-5; D perhaps matches TRBD2 (6 bases). Germline CDR1 is SGHAT and CDR2 is FQDESV (reference sequence). The CDR3 has 15 residues. V lost 5 bases and J lost 3, with 16 bases in between. DNA of the CDR3: TGTGCCAGCAGCCCGGGACTCCGGATCGAAGAGACCCAGTACTTC. Protein product: CASSPGLRIEETQYF. Looking up the rest from reference TRBV11-1 and TRBJ2-5 gives the full variable domain: EAEVAQSPRYKITEKSQAVAFWCDPISGHATLYWYRQILGQGPELLVQFQDESVVDDSQLPKDRFSAERLKGVDSTLKIQPAELGDSAMYLCASSPGLRIEETQYFGPGTRLLVL.

This chain uses TRBV28 with TRBJ1-5; D call uncertain. The CDR3 is made up of 13 amino acids. Germline lookup yields CDR1 MDHEN and CDR2 SYDVKM. Trimming removed 7 bases at V and 3 bases at J, with 10 bases between. The DNA of the CDR3 is TGTGCCAGCACCCTTGCGTACAATCAGCCCCAGCATTTT. It is translated as CASTLAYNQPQHF.

The genes are TRBV24-1 and TRBJ2-3, with D possibly matching TRBD1 (6 bases). Trimming removed 4 bases at V and 0 bases at J, with 16 bases between. Germline CDR1 and CDR2: KGHDR and SFDVKD. The CDR3 totals 17 residues. Written as DNA, the CDR3 is TGTGCCACCAGTGAGCCAAAAACCGGGACAAGCACAGATACGCAGTATTTT. Translated, it gives CATSEPKTGTSTDTQYF.

CDR3 residues: CASSATGGMNTEAFF. In DNA, the CDR3 is TGTGCCAGTAGTGCCACGGGAGGGATGAACACTGAAGCTTTCTTT. The genes are TRBV19 and TRBJ1-1; D is unresolved. This CDR3 region has 15 residues. V lost 5 bases to trimming and J lost 0 bases, with 13 bases between them. CDR1 and CDR2 (germline): LNHDA, SQIVND (reference sequence).

The chain couples TRBV7-3 to TRBJ1-1; D call uncertain. There are 14 residues in the CDR3. Germline values: CDR1 SGHTA, CDR2 FQGTGA. The germline V and J ends were trimmed by 4 bases and 3 bases, with 12 bases remaining between them. The CDR3, as DNA: TGTGCCAGCAGCTCCGAGGGAAGGGACACTGAAGCTTTCTTT. As protein: CASSSEGRDTEAFF.

On this clone itself: This same CDR3 is encoded by further DNA sequences in the sample. The chain combines TRBV9 with TRBJ2-5, with D possibly being TRBD2 (6 bases). Germline V lookup: CDR1 SGDLS, CDR2 YYNGEE. V was trimmed by 1 base and J by 1 base, leaving 11 bases between them. CDR3 length equals 15 residues. The CDR3 coding sequence is TGTGCCAGCAGCGTATCTGGGGGACTCCAAGAGACCCAGTACTTC. It translates to CASSVSGGLQETQYF. Drawing the rest from reference TRBV9 and TRBJ2-5, the complete variable domain is DSGVTQTPKHLITATGQRVTLRCSPRSGDLSVYWYQQSLDQGLQFLIQYYNGEERAKGNILERFSAQQFPDLHSELNLSSLELGDSALYFCASSVSGGLQETQYFGPGTRLLVL.

The chain links TRBV11-2 to TRBJ2-7, with 11 bases fitting TRBD1. CDR1 and CDR2 from the germline V gene are SGHAT and FQNNGV. The CDR3 length is 15 residues. The V and J ends lost 4 bases and 4 bases, in that order; junction bases with no gene match: 6. Here the CDR3 reads CASSWTGGAFYEQYF. The CDR3 DNA reads TGTGCCAGCAGCTGGACAGGGGGCGCTTTTTACGAGCAGTACTTC.

The table lists this clone with a count of one. J is TRBJ2-7 and V is TRBV7-6, with D uncertain. The ends were cut back, 6 bases at V and 4 bases at J, with 7 bases in the middle. Germline V gene sequence: CDR1 SGHVS, CDR2 FNYEAQ. CDR3 size: 11 residues. CDR3 DNA: TGTGCCAGCAGTCTAGAATACGAGCAGTACTTC. The encoded protein is CASSLEYEQYF.

The chain links TRBV2 to TRBJ1-5, with D perhaps matching TRBD1 (5 bases). The V end was cut by 0 bases, the J end by 5 bases, with 11 bases between. The CDR3 is 15 residues long. The germline V gene has CDR1 SNHLY and CDR2 FYNNEI. The CDR3 DNA is TGTGCCAGCAGTGAAGCCGTCGCGGGGGATCAGCCCCAGCATTTT. The encoded protein is CASSEAVAGDQPQHF.

Only one count was recorded for this clone. This chain joins TRBV15 and TRBJ2-4; a weak D match, TRBD1 (6 bases). The CDR3 spans 19 residues. The V gene lost 0 bases and the J gene lost 6 bases, with 24 bases spanning the gap. Germline V gives CDR1 LNHNV, CDR2 YYDKDF (reference sequence). The CDR3 DNA reads as TGTGCCACCAGCAGAGATCTACAGGGCGGGTTCACTATGAGAAACATTCAGTACTTC. Amino acid sequence: CATSRDLQGGFTMRNIQYF.

The chain joins TRBV11-2 to TRBJ2-7; 9 bases match TRBD1. Germline V CDR1 and CDR2: SGHAT, FQNNGV. The V and J ends lost 2 bases and 3 bases, in that order; junction bases with no gene match: 5. The CDR3 loop spans 15 amino acids. As DNA, the CDR3 is TGTGCCAGCAGCTTACCCCCGGGACAGGGCTACGAGCAGTACTTC. This translates into CASSLPPGQGYEQYF.

V gene TRBV5-5 combines with J gene TRBJ2-7, with D possibly TRBD2 on 6 matching bases. The V gene's germline CDR1 is SGHKS and CDR2 YYEKEE (reference sequence). The CDR3 is made up of 16 amino acids. V was shortened by 4 bases and J by 2 bases, with 19 bases between the two germline ends. DNA for the CDR3: TGTGCCAGCAGCCTCGGGATCTGGGGGGTGGCCTACGAGCAGTACTTC. It yields the protein CASSLGIWGVAYEQYF.

As concerns this clone: Other DNA sequences within the sample encode an identical CDR3. In DNA, the CDR3 is TGTGCCAGCTCACCTCGCGAGGGCACTGAAGCTTTCTTT. Its translation is CASSPREGTEAFF. The chain joins TRBV18 to TRBJ1-1, with D unclear. Germline V gene sequence: CDR1 KGHSH, CDR2 LQKENI. The V and J ends lost 3 bases and 4 bases respectively, with 9 bases between them. CDR3 length equals 13 residues.

This clone came up a few times. The rearrangement joins TRBV19 to TRBJ2-2; 7 nucleotides match TRBD1. CDR3 length equals 18 residues. V was pared by 5 bases and J by 0 bases, with 12 bases of the junction left unmatched. Germline CDR1 and CDR2: LNHDA and SQIVND (reference sequence). CDR3 in DNA: TGTGCCAGTAGTCCGAGGGGGCCTCAACCCCCGAACACCGGGGAGCTGTTTTTT. Protein product: CASSPRGPQPPNTGELFF. Complete variable domain (other parts from reference TRBV19 and TRBJ2-2): DGGITQSPKYLFRKEGQNVTLSCEQNLNHDAMYWYRQDPGQGLRLIYYSQIVNDFQKGDIAEGYSVSREKKESFPLTVTSAQKNPTAFYLCASSPRGPQPPNTGELFFGEGSRLTVL.

The chain combines TRBV7-2 with TRBJ2-5, with 8 bases identical to TRBD2. With V trimmed by 1 base and J by 5 bases, 9 bases remained unmatched. Germline loops: CDR1 SGHTA, CDR2 FQGNSA. The CDR3 has 16 residues. CDR3 DNA sequence: TGTGCCAGCAGCTTAGGTGGGCTAGCGGGCGGTGAGACCCAGTACTTC. It encodes CASSLGGLAGGETQYF.

The table lists this clone with a few counts. In nucleotides, the CDR3 is TGTGCCAGCAGTGAGAGGGGGGGTATTGAAGCTTTCTTT. It is translated as CASSERGGIEAFF. The rearrangement uses TRBV25-1 and TRBJ1-1; the D gene is possibly TRBD1 (6 bases). The CDR3 sequence is 13 residues long. The V end lost 3 bases, the J end lost 7 bases, and 12 bases lay between the germline ends. Per the germline V gene, CDR1 is MGHDK and CDR2 is SYGVNS. The whole variable domain, remainder taken from reference TRBV25-1 and TRBJ1-1, is EADIYQTPRYLVIGTGKKITLECSQTMGHDKMYWYQQDPGMELHLIHYSYGVNSTEKGDLSSESTVSRIRTEHFPLTLESARPSHTSQYLCASSERGGIEAFFGQGTRLTVV.

V and J are TRBV7-3 and TRBJ1-1; D unclear. The germline V gene has CDR1 SGHTA and CDR2 FQGTGA. This CDR3 comprises 15 residues. Trimming removed 2 bases at V and 1 base at J, with 11 bases between. CDR3 sequence: CASSLFPGRNTEAFF. In nucleotides, the CDR3 is TGTGCCAGCAGCTTATTCCCGGGTAGGAACACTGAAGCTTTCTTT.

The chain couples TRBV7-3 to TRBJ2-3; no definite D call. Trimming pared 1 base from V and 6 bases from J, leaving 5 bases between. CDR1 is SGHTA, CDR2 FQGTGA, per germline. This CDR3 has 12 residues. The CDR3 DNA is TGTGCCAGCAGCTTAAATGCGGATACGCAGTATTTT. Its translation is CASSLNADTQYF.

This chain uses TRBV6-2 or TRBV6-3 with TRBJ2-5, with TRBD1 matching over 9 bases. Trimming cost V 5 bases and J 5 bases; bases outside gene matches: 6. Germline-derived CDR1 and CDR2 are MNHEY and SVGEGT. The CDR3 loop spans 14 amino acids. The CDR3 region has the DNA TGTGCCAGCAGTACCACGGGACAGGGCGAGACCCAGTACTTC. Encoded protein: CASSTTGQGETQYF.

The CDR3 DNA reads TGTGCCAGCAGCTTAGAAGGGACAGGGACCCACGAGCAGTACTTC. Translation: CASSLEGTGTHEQYF. The V gene is TRBV7-9, the J gene TRBJ2-7; 9 bases line up with TRBD1. Unmatched junction bases numbered 6, after V lost 1 base and J lost 5 bases. Germline V gene data show CDR1 as SEHNR and CDR2 as FQNEAQ (reference sequence). This CDR3 comprises 15 residues.

The V call is TRBV4-2, the J call TRBJ1-2; D gene uncertain. CDR1 and CDR2 from the germline V gene are LGHNA and YNFKEQ. V lost 4 bases and J 5 bases, leaving 17 bases between the germline ends. The CDR3 totals 15 residues. DNA of the CDR3: TGTGCCAGCAGCCCTAGACGGGGTATATCGTATGGCTACACCTTC. Translating it yields CASSPRRGISYGYTF.